This section outlines one TCR beta chain sequence together with its context. Its target is unknown. This record comes from a study of T cells in placental villitis. Study-level points and caveats: Especially in controls, some T cells may have come from decidua, not villi. Helper, regulatory and cytotoxic T cells, and maternal versus fetal cells, were indistinguishable; gamma-delta receptors were excluded. Median clonality was 0.057 in villitis of unknown etiology placentae versus 0.006 in controls. In villitis of unknown etiology, expanded clones were mostly unshared between placentae.

The libraries were made with immunoSEQ v4. The repertoire was sequenced with immunoSEQ multiplex PCR; TCRdb's copy has only in-frame clones and lacks some. This sample yields some 1,600 clones, of which around four fifths are seen a single time; more than 7.5% belongs to the top ten. High-grade villitis of unknown etiology was diagnosed in around 9 placentae. The receptor's source is a human patient with villitis of unknown etiology; the placental T cells may come from both mother and fetus. The specimen was placental tissue containing maternal and fetal cells.

Here the CDR3 reads CASSQDIGGGPTDTQYF. CDR3 nucleotides: TGCGCCAGCAGCCAAGATATCGGGGGGGGCCCCACAGATACGCAGTATTTT. The genes are TRBV4-1 and TRBJ2-3; 8 nucleotides line up with TRBD2. Trimming at V came to 0 bases and at J to 2 bases, leaving 7 bases not matched to a gene. Germline assignment: CDR1 MGHRA and CDR2 YSYEKL. The CDR3 contains 17 residues.